Listed below are T cell receptor beta chains from one sample, sequenced in a study of early T cells in non-severe SARS-CoV-2 infection. TCRdb redid the calling of the 5' RACE reads with MiXCR, one entry per CDR3 protein. The sample shows around 30,000 distinct CDR3 sequences, approximately 5.3% of them seen only once. The sample consisted of whole blood. These receptors originate from an adult who was a healthcare worker with PCR-confirmed SARS-CoV-2 infection or an uninfected control (not recorded which). Both conserved end residues are part of each CDR3. D genes are given only for firm matches. Size is stated for part of the rows, as once, few or many counts, or as a class when the clone is expanded.

>TRBJ2-3|.|TRBV30|.
CAWSRADLTDTQYF
TGTGCCTGGAGTAGGGCAGACCTGACAGATACGCAGTATTTT
>TRBJ2-2|few|TRBV6-1|.
CASSEGYTGELFF
TGTGCCAGCAGTGAGGGTTACACCGGGGAGCTGTTTTTT
>TRBJ2-5|many|TRBV20-1|.
CSARYGAGPETQYF
TGCAGTGCTAGATACGGCGCAGGCCCAGAGACCCAGTACTTC
>TRBJ2-1|medium-sized|TRBV24-1|.
CATSDSHSGDSYNEQFF
TGTGCCACCAGTGATTCTCACTCGGGGGACTCCTACAATGAGCAGTTCTTC
>TRBJ2-2|many|TRBV4-3|.
CASSPAGTGELFF
TGCGCCAGCAGCCCAGCAGGAACCGGGGAGCTGTTTTTT
>TRBJ2-4|few|TRBV2|.
CASSDKGSLNIQYF
TGTGCCAGCAGTGATAAAGGGAGTTTGAACATTCAGTACTTC
>TRBJ2-5|many|TRBV5-4|.
CASTIDTMGLETQYF
TGTGCCAGCACCATCGACACCATGGGGCTTGAGACCCAGTACTTC
>TRBJ2-1|many|TRBV7-9|TRBD1
CASSPNWDRGYNEQFF
TGTGCCAGCAGCCCCAATTGGGACAGGGGATACAATGAGCAGTTCTTC
>TRBJ2-1|many|TRBV20-1|TRBD1
CSAVPGTGGKNEQFF
TGCAGTGCTGTACCGGGGACAGGGGGCAAAAATGAGCAGTTCTTC
>TRBJ2-7|.|TRBV6-6|.
CASSYSSSGTGTDEQYF
TGTGCCAGCAGTTACTCGAGTTCCGGGACTGGAACGGACGAGCAGTACTTC
>TRBJ1-6|many|TRBV20-1|.
CSARDGNSPLHF
TGCAGTGCTAGGGACGGGAATTCACCCCTCCACTTT
>TRBJ2-7|.|TRBV10-2|TRBD2
CALGVAGAYEQYF
TGCGCCCTCGGGGTAGCGGGAGCCTACGAGCAGTACTTC
>TRBJ2-7|many|TRBV10-1|.
CASSTGDEQYF
TGCGCCAGCAGCACCGGGGACGAGCAGTACTTC
>TRBJ2-7|few|TRBV20-1|.
CSAPRTPSYEQYF
TGCAGTGCTCCTAGGACACCCTCCTACGAGCAGTACTTC
>TRBJ1-5|many|TRBV6-2/TRBV6-3|TRBD1
CASSKTGVKQPQHF
TGTGCCAGCAGTAAGACAGGGGTGAAACAGCCCCAGCATTTT
>TRBJ2-1|many|TRBV29-1|TRBD2
CSVSSGRGGYNEQFF
TGCAGCGTCTCGTCAGGGCGGGGGGGCTACAATGAGCAGTTCTTC
>TRBJ1-4|many|TRBV9|TRBD1
CASSPSGGDEKLFF
TGTGCCAGCAGCCCCTCAGGGGGGGATGAAAAACTGTTTTTT
>TRBJ2-2|many|TRBV9|TRBD1
CASSVGYGRGQNGELFF
TGTGCCAGCAGCGTAGGGTATGGCAGGGGGCAAAACGGGGAGCTGTTTTTT
>TRBJ2-7|many|TRBV7-9|.
CASSLDYEQYF
TGTGCCAGCAGCTTAGACTACGAGCAGTACTTC
>TRBJ1-1|many|TRBV10-2|.
CASSEGQPVRAFF
TGCGCCAGCAGTGAGGGACAGCCCGTGAGGGCTTTCTTT
>TRBJ2-1|few|TRBV12-5|TRBD1
CASGPGQGPSGEQFF
TGTGCTAGTGGACCGGGACAGGGCCCCTCAGGGGAGCAGTTCTTC
>TRBJ1-5|many|TRBV6-1|TRBD1
CASSADTGGGQPQHF
TGTGCCAGCAGTGCCGATACAGGGGGCGGGCAGCCCCAGCATTTT
>TRBJ2-7|.|TRBV29-1|TRBD1
CSAQVGRDRAVYEQYF
TGCAGCGCCCAGGTCGGGCGGGACAGGGCCGTCTACGAGCAGTACTTC
>TRBJ2-7|few|TRBV30|.
CAWEAAYEQYF
TGTGCCTGGGAGGCGGCCTACGAGCAGTACTTC
>TRBJ2-1|few|TRBV2|.
CASSDMVRYNEQFF
TGTGCCAGCAGCGATATGGTACGATACAATGAGCAGTTCTTC
>TRBJ2-1|many|TRBV2|TRBD1
CASTYGTGESYNEQFF
TGTGCCAGCACCTACGGGACAGGGGAATCCTACAATGAGCAGTTCTTC
>TRBJ1-4|few|TRBV2|.
CASNPREFGGKLFF
TGTGCCAGCAACCCACGGGAATTTGGCGGAAAACTGTTTTTT
>TRBJ2-3|few|TRBV7-9|TRBD1
CASRAGQGTSTDTQYF
TGTGCCAGCAGAGCGGGACAGGGGACTAGCACAGATACGCAGTATTTT
>TRBJ2-3|few|TRBV7-6|TRBD2
CASSLAYVPGLAGTDTQYF
TGTGCCAGCAGCTTAGCCTACGTCCCGGGACTAGCGGGAACAGATACGCAGTATTTT
>TRBJ2-7|.|TRBV10-3|.
CAISASYEQYF
TGTGCCATCTCGGCCAGCTACGAGCAGTACTTC